This passage covers 25 T cell receptor beta chains from one sample sequenced in a study of neurological immune-mediated disorders. TCRdb processed the 5' RACE reads anew with MiXCR; each CDR3 protein has one entry. This sample has 65,000 to 85,000 distinct CDR3 sequences; approximately 3.4% occur once, and the top ten carry less than 5.5%. Sequencing was performed on PBMCs. The receptors come from a woman between 50 and 59 years old with multiple sclerosis.

This clonotype was recorded many times. The chain joins TRBV5-1 to TRBJ2-3; TRBD1 matches 7 bases. V gave up 4 bases and J gave up 6 bases; unmatched junction bases: 11. Per germline, CDR1 SGHRS and CDR2 YFSETQ. The CDR3 is 15 amino acids. CDR3 DNA sequence: TGCGCCAGCAGCCCCCTCGCAGGGGGAAGGGATACGCAGTATTTT. Translated, it gives CASSPLAGGRDTQYF.

This clonotype was counted many times. The chain carries TRBV5-1 and TRBJ2-1, with D unclear. Per the germline V gene, CDR1 is SGHRS and CDR2 is YFSETQ. The CDR3 loop spans 14 amino acids. The V end was cut by 5 bases, the J end by 3 bases, with 12 bases between. CDR3 loop: CASSGDIHYNEQFF. Written as DNA, the CDR3 is TGCGCCAGCAGTGGAGACATTCACTACAATGAGCAGTTCTTC.

The chain is built from TRBV7-9 and TRBJ1-1; perhaps TRBD1 as D (5 bases). From germline, CDR1 is SEHNR and CDR2 FQNEAQ (reference sequence). The CDR3 length is 14 residues. The V end was cut by 5 bases, the J end by 5 bases, with 15 bases between. CDR3: CASSAERGWTEAFF. Written as DNA, the CDR3 is TGTGCCAGCAGCGCGGAACGGGGGTGGACTGAAGCTTTCTTT.

This clonotype was found many times. The chain is built from TRBV7-8 and TRBJ2-5; a possible D gene is TRBD1 (5 bases). Deletions cut 1 base from V and 4 bases from J, with 10 bases between. In germline, CDR1 is SGHVS, CDR2 FQNEAQ. The CDR3 is 14 residues long. For the CDR3, the DNA is TGTGCCAGCAGCTTAGGAGGACAAGGAGAGACCCAGTACTTC. Its protein product is CASSLGGQGETQYF.

Turning to this clonotype: The junction shows a germline mismatch at one end, possibly a read error. The chain joins TRBV4-1 to TRBJ1-5; 7 bases line up with TRBD1. Germline V gene sequence: CDR1 MGHRA, CDR2 YSYEKL. CDR3 length: 17 residues. CDR3 nucleotide sequence: TGCGCCAGCAGCCAAGATAGTGGGACAGAGGGTAATAAGACCCAGAATTTT. Its protein is CASSQDSGTEGNKTQNF.

This clonotype was seen many times. The junction and the germline gene differ at one end; a read error may be behind it. V usage is TRBV20-1 and J usage is TRBJ1-4, with D possibly TRBD1 on 6 matching bases. The CDR3 spans 13 residues. The V gene's germline CDR1 is DFQATT and CDR2 SNEGSKA (reference sequence). The CDR3 sequence: CSARGGIVEKLFF. The CDR3 DNA reads as TGCAGTGCCAGAGGGGGGATCGTTGAAAAACTGTTTTTT.

The table lists this clonotype with many counts. The J gene is TRBJ1-3, the V gene TRBV20-1; possibly TRBD1 for D (5 bases). V was trimmed by 3 bases and J by 0 bases, leaving 6 bases between them. The germline CDR1 and CDR2 sequences are DFQATT and SNEGSKA (reference sequence). The CDR3 has 13 residues. The CDR3 spells CSARQGSGNTIYF. In DNA, the CDR3 is TGCAGTGCTAGGCAGGGCTCTGGAAACACCATATATTTT.

This clonotype has at least ten counts. This rearrangement joins TRBV20-1 to TRBJ1-2; 10 bases agree with TRBD1. The CDR3 loop spans 13 amino acids. Germline values: CDR1 DFQATT, CDR2 SNEGSKA (reference sequence). Trimming cost V 4 bases and J 8 bases; bases outside gene matches: 7. CDR3 residues: CSAKGTGVTGYTF. CDR3 bases: TGCAGTGCTAAGGGGACAGGGGTAACGGGCTACACCTTC.

This clonotype came up many times. This chain links TRBV9 with TRBJ2-2, with no clear D. V shed 3 bases and J shed 0 bases, with 6 bases lying between them. This CDR3 comprises 14 residues. Germline V gene sequence: CDR1 SGDLS, CDR2 YYNGEE. The CDR3 coding sequence is TGTGCCAGCAGCGACAGAGCGAACACCGGGGAGCTGTTTTTT. Translated: CASSDRANTGELFF.

In its sample, this clonotype was seen many times. V is TRBV28 and J is TRBJ2-1; perhaps TRBD2 as D (6 bases). This CDR3 comprises 13 residues. In germline, CDR1 is MDHEN, CDR2 SYDVKM. V shed 10 bases and J shed 0 bases, with 10 bases lying between them. This CDR3 is CANSGYSYNEQFF. As DNA, the CDR3 is TGTGCCAACAGCGGGTACTCCTACAATGAGCAGTTCTTC.

This clonotype was counted many times. This CDR3 reads CASSLDNSQETQYF. CDR3 DNA sequence: TGCGCCAGCAGCTTGGATAACTCCCAAGAGACCCAGTACTTC. The V and J genes are TRBV5-1 and TRBJ2-5; D not certain. This CDR3 contains 14 residues. V was clipped by 0 bases and J by 1 base, with 7 bases between them. Germline values: CDR1 SGHRS, CDR2 YFSETQ.

This clonotype was recorded at least ten times. The V call is TRBV6-1, the J call TRBJ1-6; D not resolved. Germline CDR1 reads MNHNS; CDR2 reads SASEGT. The V end was cut by 8 bases, the J end by 17 bases, with 13 bases between. CDR3 length equals 10 residues. This chain's CDR3 is CASAAFVFHF. The CDR3 nucleotides are TGTGCCAGCGCTGCCTTTGTCTTCCACTTT.

This clonotype was seen ten or more times. This chain connects TRBV12-3 or TRBV12-4 to TRBJ2-7, with TRBD1 as a possible D gene (5 bases). The CDR3 covers 13 residues. The ends were cut back, 11 bases at V and 1 base at J, with 15 bases in the middle. CDR3 bases: TGTGCCTCAGTTTACGGACATTCCTACGAGCAGTACGTC. Encoded protein: CASVYGHSYEQYV.

This clonotype was found many times. The chain uses TRBV20-1 and TRBJ1-5; no definite D call. Trimming cost V 0 bases and J 5 bases, with 14 bases left between them. The CDR3 loop spans 15 amino acids. Germline values: CDR1 DFQATT, CDR2 SNEGSKA (reference sequence). CDR3 amino acids: CSARDYGLLDQPQHF. DNA of the CDR3: TGCAGTGCTAGAGATTACGGACTCCTCGATCAGCCCCAGCATTTT.

A note on this clonotype: It may be a read error: a sequence one base away is much more abundant. The gene calls are TRBV7-2 and TRBJ1-2; TRBD1 is a possible D gene (5 bases). Germline CDR1 reads SGHTA; CDR2 reads FQGNSA. The germline V and J ends were trimmed by 5 bases and 7 bases, with 23 bases remaining between them. CDR3 length equals 16 residues. CDR3 amino acids: CASSTTWGWILSGYTF. In nucleotides, the CDR3 is TGTGCCAGCAGCACCACATGGGGCTGGATACTTTCTGGCTACACCTTC.

This clonotype was recorded many times. This sequence joins TRBV5-1 and TRBJ2-1; D uncertain. The CDR3 is made up of 11 amino acids. V lost 4 bases and J 10 bases, leaving 9 bases between the germline ends. Per germline, CDR1 SGHRS and CDR2 YFSETQ. CDR3 sequence: CASSAMSEQFF. Written as DNA, the CDR3 is TGCGCCAGCAGCGCGATGAGCGAGCAGTTCTTC.

This clonotype has a count of ten or more. The chain uses TRBV6-2 or TRBV6-3 and TRBJ2-1; D is unresolved. The CDR3 totals 16 residues. Germline CDR1 and CDR2: MNHEY and SVGEGT. The germline V and J ends were trimmed by 5 bases and 7 bases, with 21 bases remaining between them. CDR3 residues: CASSRSPTPPENEQFF. CDR3 in DNA: TGTGCCAGCAGTAGAAGCCCAACCCCGCCAGAGAATGAGCAGTTCTTC.

This clonotype was seen many times. This chain joins TRBV7-9 and TRBJ2-3; 8 nucleotides agree with TRBD2. The CDR3 is made up of 15 amino acids. Trimming took 5 bases from V and 1 from J; bases not matched to a gene: 5. Germline-derived CDR1 and CDR2 are SEHNR and FQNEAQ (reference sequence). The CDR3 loop reads CASSLRREGTDTQYF. The CDR3 DNA sequence: TGTGCCAGCAGCCTCCGGCGGGAGGGCACAGATACGCAGTATTTT. The whole variable domain, filled in from reference TRBV7-9 and TRBJ2-3, reads DTGVSQNPRHKITKRGQNVTFRCDPISEHNRLYWYRQTLGQGPEFLTYFQNEAQLEKSRLLSDRFSAERPKGSFSTLEIQRTEQGDSAMYLCASSLRREGTDTQYFGPGTRLTVL.

This clonotype was counted ten times or more. V gene TRBV6-2 or TRBV6-3 combines with J gene TRBJ2-1; D gene unclear. The CDR3 loop spans 15 amino acids. Deletions cut 2 bases from V and 3 bases from J, with 11 bases between. The germline V gene encodes CDR1 MNHEY and CDR2 SVGEGT. This chain's CDR3 is CASSYQARDYNEQFF. CDR3 DNA sequence: TGTGCCAGCAGTTACCAAGCTAGGGACTACAATGAGCAGTTCTTC.

Ten or more counts support this clonotype. The rearrangement uses TRBV11-2 and TRBJ2-7; 9 positions agree with TRBD1. The CDR3 runs 18 residues. V lost 0 bases, J lost 0 bases, and 9 bases stayed unmatched. Germline CDR1 and CDR2: SGHAT and FQNNGV. CDR3 sequence (DNA): TGTGCCAGCAGCTTAGATGCTCCGGGACAGGGTACCTCCTACGAGCAGTACTTC. Encoded protein: CASSLDAPGQGTSYEQYF. The full variable domain, rest sourced from reference TRBV11-2 and TRBJ2-7, is EAGVAQSPRYKIIEKRQSVAFWCNPISGHATLYWYQQILGQGPKLLIQFQNNGVVDDSQLPKDRFSAERLKGVDSTLKIQPAKLEDSAVYLCASSLDAPGQGTSYEQYFGPGTRLTVT.

In its sample, this clonotype was seen many times. This CDR3 is CSARGVAGVTEQFF. In nucleotides, the CDR3 is TGCAGTGCTAGAGGAGTAGCGGGAGTCACTGAGCAGTTCTTC. The J gene is TRBJ2-1, the V gene TRBV20-1; TRBD2 aligns across 9 bases. Losses at the gene ends were 1 base for V and 9 bases for J; bases not matched to a gene: 7. This CDR3 is 14 amino acids long. Germline V CDR1 and CDR2: DFQATT, SNEGSKA (reference sequence).

This clonotype was detected ten times or more. The genes are TRBV7-2 and TRBJ1-1, with 10 bases lining up with TRBD1. In germline, CDR1 is SGHTA, CDR2 FQGNSA. Trimming at V came to 1 base and at J to 3 bases, leaving 2 bases not matched to a gene. The CDR3 covers 15 residues. CDR3 in amino acids: CASSLVGTGDTEAFF. The CDR3 coding sequence is TGTGCCAGCAGCTTAGTCGGGACAGGGGACACTGAAGCTTTCTTT.

This clonotype was seen ten or more times. The gene calls are TRBV7-9 and TRBJ1-2; maybe TRBD1 (5 bases). The germline V gene encodes CDR1 SEHNR and CDR2 FQNEAQ (reference sequence). The CDR3 is 14 amino acids. The V gene lost 1 base and the J gene lost 3 bases, with 9 bases spanning the gap. The CDR3 DNA sequence: TGTGCCAGCAGCTTAGGGGGCTGGGACTATGGCTACACCTTC. This encodes CASSLGGWDYGYTF.

This clonotype was seen repeatedly, ten times or more. The gene calls are TRBV20-1 and TRBJ2-6; possible D gene TRBD1, 5 bases. Trimming shortened V by 0 bases and J by 0 bases, and 12 bases separated the two germline ends. Germline V lookup: CDR1 DFQATT, CDR2 SNEGSKA (reference sequence). The CDR3 runs to 17 residues. As DNA, the CDR3 is TGCAGTGCTAGAGATGGGGCTGCCAGCTCTGGGGCCAACGTCCTGACTTTC. It encodes CSARDGAASSGANVLTF.

In its sample, this clonotype was seen many times. The chain uses TRBV12-3 or TRBV12-4 and TRBJ1-5; a weak D match, TRBD1 (6 bases). The CDR3 sequence is 13 residues long. With 6 bases removed from V and 4 bases from J, the gap between germline ends came to 10 bases. CDR3 in amino acids: CASRDTGNQPQHF. The CDR3 coding sequence is TGTGCCAGCAGGGACACAGGGAATCAGCCCCAGCATTTT.